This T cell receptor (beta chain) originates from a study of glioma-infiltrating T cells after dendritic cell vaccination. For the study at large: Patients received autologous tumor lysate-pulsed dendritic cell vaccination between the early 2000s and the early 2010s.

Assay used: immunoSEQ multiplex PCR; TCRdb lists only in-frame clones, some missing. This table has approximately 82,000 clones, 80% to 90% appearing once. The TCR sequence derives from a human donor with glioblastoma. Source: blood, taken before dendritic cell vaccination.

The CDR3, as DNA: TGTGCCAGCAGTCAAGTGGCTCAGAACACTGAAGCTTTCTTT. Translation: CASSQVAQNTEAFF. J is TRBJ1-1 and V is TRBV6-6, with D unresolved. Trimming shortened V by 5 bases and J by 1 base, and 11 bases separated the two germline ends. Germline V CDR1 and CDR2: MNHNY, SVGAGI (reference sequence). The CDR3 sequence is 14 residues long.